A selection of T cell receptor beta chains follows, all from one sample in a study of human T cells and chemical hapten exposure. TCRdb called the 5' RACE reads again in MiXCR, with one record for every CDR3 protein. The sample includes about 110,000 distinct CDR3 sequences, roughly 18% of them seen just once. The origin of the receptors is a human donor in good health. The CDR3 runs from the conserved cysteine through the conserved F or W. Fields, in order: D gene, clone size, V gene, J gene, CDR3 protein, CDR3 DNA. A D gene is named only where the DNA matches it firmly. Clone size is shown for a subset of rows, as once, few, many or a class of expanded clone.

>.|few|TRBV7-6|TRBJ2-7
CASSGSSYEQYF
TGTGCCAGCAGCGGGAGCTCCTACGAGCAGTACTTC
>TRBD2|many|TRBV4-1|TRBJ2-1
CASSQDFAGAKDEQFF
TGCGCCAGCAGCCAAGATTTTGCGGGAGCAAAGGATGAGCAGTTCTTC
>.|few|TRBV4-1|TRBJ2-2
CASSGREAGTGELFF
TGCGCCAGCAGCGGACGGGAAGCAGGCACCGGGGAGCTGTTTTTT
>.|.|TRBV7-9|TRBJ2-7
CASRSDLSQGYEQYF
TGTGCCAGCAGGTCCGACCTCAGTCAGGGCTACGAGCAGTACTTC
>TRBD2|few|TRBV5-1|TRBJ2-1
CASSLAGGRPPYNEQFF
TGCGCCAGCAGCTTGGCCGGGGGGAGACCCCCCTACAATGAGCAGTTCTTC
>.|.|TRBV16|TRBJ1-5
CASSPNRVSNQPQHF
TGTGCCAGCAGCCCCAACAGGGTAAGCAATCAGCCCCAGCATTTT
>TRBD2|few|TRBV7-9|TRBJ2-3
CASSLAGGSTDTQYF
TGTGCCAGCAGCTTGGCGGGAGGGAGCACAGATACGCAGTATTTT
>.|.|TRBV29-1|TRBJ2-7
CSVEGQGTYEQYF
TGCAGCGTTGAGGGGCAGGGGACCTACGAGCAGTACTTC
>.|.|TRBV12-3/TRBV12-4|TRBJ2-3
CASTHTPSTDTQYF
TGTGCCAGCACCCATACGCCTAGCACAGATACGCAGTATTTT
>.|.|TRBV5-1|TRBJ2-3
CASSLEAQARDTQYF
TGCGCCAGCAGCTTGGAAGCCCAAGCCCGAGATACGCAGTATTTT
>.|.|TRBV20-1|TRBJ1-1
CSARVTRNTEAFF
TGCAGTGCTAGAGTAACCAGAAACACTGAAGCTTTCTTT
>.|.|TRBV3-1|TRBJ2-7
CASSQVTGVEQYF
TGTGCCAGCAGCCAAGTAACTGGGGTCGAGCAGTACTTC
>.|.|TRBV28|TRBJ2-1
CASSFGVPNEQFF
TGTGCCAGCAGTTTTGGCGTTCCCAATGAGCAGTTCTTC
>TRBD1|.|TRBV4-1|TRBJ1-2
CASSQVETGDGYTF
TGCGCCAGCAGCCAAGTGGAGACAGGGGATGGCTACACCTTC
>TRBD1|.|TRBV5-6|TRBJ2-7
CASSSGITGATTYEQYF
TGTGCCAGCAGCTCTGGTATTACAGGGGCCACGACCTACGAGCAGTACTTC
>.|.|TRBV21-1|TRBJ2-5
CASSKRETQETQYF
TGTGCCAGCAGCAAACGCGAGACCCAAGAGACCCAGTACTTC
>TRBD2|few|TRBV6-5|TRBJ2-3
CASSYLSGRAPDTQYF
TGTGCCAGCAGTTACCTTAGCGGGAGGGCCCCAGATACGCAGTATTTT
>TRBD2|.|TRBV5-4|TRBJ2-5
CASSSGLAGVGETQYF
TGTGCCAGCAGCTCAGGACTAGCGGGAGTGGGGGAGACCCAGTACTTC
>.|few|TRBV29-1|TRBJ2-1
CSVRDANSYNEQFF
TGCAGCGTTCGAGACGCTAACTCCTACAATGAGCAGTTCTTC
>.|few|TRBV4-1|TRBJ1-2
CASSQVYRNGYTF
TGCGCCAGCAGCCAAGTGTACAGAAATGGCTACACCTTC
>TRBD1|few|TRBV7-6|TRBJ1-1
CASSFTSGTGEAFF
TGTGCCAGCAGCTTTACGTCGGGGACAGGCGAAGCTTTCTTT
>.|few|TRBV7-3|TRBJ2-1
CASSLTRRGPHEQFF
TGTGCCAGCAGCCTCACGAGGCGGGGTCCCCATGAGCAGTTCTTC
>.|few|TRBV27|TRBJ1-4
CASSLSVGRPEKLFF
TGTGCCAGCAGTTTATCTGTCGGGCGCCCTGAAAAACTGTTTTTT
>.|few|TRBV20-1|TRBJ1-4
CSAPVRTNEKLFF
TGCAGTGCCCCGGTCAGGACTAATGAAAAACTGTTTTTT
>.|few|TRBV7-8|TRBJ1-2
CASSLDVRARTF
TGTGCCAGCAGCTTAGATGTGAGGGCCAGGACCTTC
>TRBD1|few|TRBV6-5|TRBJ1-2
CASSRQGMNYGYTF
TGTGCCAGCAGCCGACAGGGTATGAACTATGGCTACACCTTC
>TRBD1|.|TRBV10-1|TRBJ2-2
CASSDDAGTGAGELFF
TGCGCCAGCAGTGATGACGCCGGGACAGGCGCCGGGGAGCTGTTTTTT
>.|few|TRBV5-1|TRBJ2-1
CASSRFRGVGSYNEQFF
TGCGCCAGCAGCCGCTTCCGGGGTGTGGGGTCCTACAATGAGCAGTTCTTC
>TRBD1|.|TRBV29-1|TRBJ2-6
CSVRIRGRGKSSGANVLTF
TGCAGCGTGAGAATCAGGGGGCGCGGAAAAAGCTCTGGGGCCAACGTCCTGACTTTC
>.|.|TRBV7-6|TRBJ2-3
CASSPPGVGGTVAQYF
TGTGCCAGCAGCCCCCCCGGGGTTGGCGGGACAGTAGCGCAGTATTTT
>.|few|TRBV12-3/TRBV12-4|TRBJ1-5
CASRLTSGAGDQPQHF
TGTGCCAGCAGACTCACCTCCGGGGCCGGAGATCAGCCCCAGCATTTT
>TRBD2|few|TRBV20-1|TRBJ2-3
CSARKPSGSVDTQYF
TGCAGTGCTAGGAAGCCTAGCGGGAGCGTAGATACGCAGTATTTT
>TRBD2|.|TRBV4-1|TRBJ2-3
CASSLAGTSGARTDTQYF
TGCGCCAGCAGCCTTGCCGGGACTAGCGGGGCCCGCACAGATACGCAGTATTTT
>.|.|TRBV12-3/TRBV12-4|TRBJ1-5
CASSPRTAYQPQHF
TGTGCCAGCAGCCCCCGGACAGCCTATCAGCCCCAGCATTTT
>.|.|TRBV29-1|TRBJ1-5
CSALTVPSQPQHF
TGCAGCGCCCTGACAGTTCCCAGTCAGCCCCAGCATTTT
>TRBD1|few|TRBV2|TRBJ1-2
CASRIGQGDYGYTF
TGTGCCAGCAGGATAGGACAGGGAGACTATGGCTACACCTTC
>.|.|TRBV4-1|TRBJ2-7
CASSQVQGEQYF
TGCGCCAGCAGCCAAGTTCAGGGCGAGCAGTACTTC
>.|few|TRBV5-4|TRBJ2-1
CASSLVRAPYNEQFF
TGTGCCAGCAGCTTGGTGCGAGCCCCCTACAATGAGCAGTTCTTC
>TRBD1|few|TRBV20-1|TRBJ1-1
CGRGTGLNTEAFF
TGCGGGAGGGGGACAGGACTGAACACTGAAGCTTTCTTT
>TRBD2|.|TRBV6-1|TRBJ2-2
CASSESESGRGFGELFF
TGTGCCAGCAGTGAATCAGAGAGCGGGAGAGGGTTCGGGGAGCTGTTTTTT
>.|.|TRBV5-1|TRBJ2-3
CASSLDPGSSTDTQYF
TGCGCCAGCAGCTTGGATCCAGGGTCGAGCACAGATACGCAGTATTTT
>TRBD2|few|TRBV6-5|TRBJ2-2
CASSASGRATGELFF
TGTGCCAGCAGTGCTAGCGGGAGGGCCACCGGGGAGCTGTTTTTT
>.|few|TRBV2|TRBJ2-7
CASSPQLEQYF
TGTGCCAGCAGCCCCCAACTCGAGCAGTACTTC
>TRBD1|few|TRBV6-1|TRBJ2-1
CASGQASRSEQFF
TGTGCCAGCGGACAGGCTTCAAGGAGTGAGCAGTTCTTC
>.|.|TRBV18|TRBJ1-3
CASSPKQTLGNTIYF
TGTGCCAGCTCACCAAAACAAACTCTTGGAAACACCATATATTTT
>.|medium-sized|TRBV28|TRBJ2-1
CASTYQPRGTEQFF
TGTGCCAGCACTTACCAACCCAGGGGTACTGAGCAGTTCTTC
>TRBD2|.|TRBV27|TRBJ2-3
CASSFPGLAGSTDTQYF
TGTGCCAGCAGTTTCCCTGGACTAGCGGGATCCACAGATACGCAGTATTTT
>.|.|TRBV14|TRBJ2-7
CASSSFGGPYEQYF
TGTGCCAGCAGCTCTTTCGGGGGGCCCTACGAGCAGTACTTC
>TRBD1|few|TRBV28|TRBJ1-1
CASSFEGGDEAFF
TGTGCCAGCAGTTTTGAAGGGGGCGATGAAGCTTTCTTT
>.|.|TRBV12-3/TRBV12-4|TRBJ2-7
CASSLADTYEQYF
TGTGCCAGCAGTTTAGCGGATACCTACGAGCAGTACTTC
>TRBD2|once|TRBV3-1|TRBJ2-5
CASSHPGLALEETQYF
TGTGCCAGCAGCCACCCCGGACTAGCACTTGAAGAGACCCAGTACTTC
>TRBD1|.|TRBV5-6|TRBJ1-1
CASSFRGTGGTEAFF
TGTGCCAGCAGCTTTCGTGGGACAGGGGGCACTGAAGCTTTCTTT
>TRBD2|few|TRBV5-1|TRBJ2-3
CASSFIGTSGTDTQYF
TGCGCCAGCAGCTTCATCGGGACTAGCGGCACAGATACGCAGTATTTT
>.|.|TRBV5-1|TRBJ2-7
CASSPRIGF
TGCGCCAGCAGCCCCCGGATCGGATTC
>.|.|TRBV7-2|TRBJ1-4
CASSVTGIANEKLFF
TGTGCCAGCAGCGTAACAGGGATAGCTAATGAAAAACTGTTTTTT
>TRBD1|few|TRBV6-5|TRBJ1-1
CASSRRQGYTEAFF
TGTGCCAGCAGTCGACGACAGGGTTACACTGAAGCTTTCTTT
>TRBD1|.|TRBV23-1|TRBJ1-5
CASSHPTGGNNQPQHF
TGCGCCAGCAGTCACCCCACAGGGGGGAACAATCAGCCCCAGCATTTT
>.|.|TRBV28|TRBJ1-2
CASSARMFRPYGYTF
TGTGCCAGCAGTGCCAGGATGTTCCGCCCCTATGGCTACACCTTC